This T cell receptor beta chain was captured by sequencing in a study of T-cell reconstitution after alpha-beta-depleted transplantation in children. Overall study results and limits: Surviving recipient T cells and intrathymic progenitors accounted for some patients' high TCRbeta diversity at day 60. In patients about two months after transplant, alpha-beta T cells reportedly arose from several hundred expanded graft clones. At one year after transplant, newly produced T cells mostly accounted for T-cell counts and diversity.

This clonotype was seen a handful of times. What it binds is not known. Unique molecular identifiers featured in how the TCRbeta library was prepared. MiXCR, run by TCRdb on the PCR reads, gives a single entry per CDR3 protein. The data show a few hundred thousand distinct CDR3 sequences, with roughly 7.1% seen just once and more than 5.5% held by the top ten. The material sequenced was PBMCs, taken before TCRalphabeta/CD19-depleted stem cell transplant. The receptor was isolated from a boy aged 2-9 years with acute lymphoblastic leukemia, due to receive a stem cell transplant.

CDR3 region: CASSTGRVDYGYTF. In DNA, the CDR3 is TGTGCCAGCTCTACGGGGCGGGTAGACTATGGCTACACCTTC. The chain recombines TRBV2 with TRBJ1-2, with a possible D match to TRBD1 (5 bases). V was clipped by 8 bases and J by 3 bases, with 16 bases between them. The CDR3 has 14 residues. Germline CDR1 and CDR2: SNHLY and FYNNEI.